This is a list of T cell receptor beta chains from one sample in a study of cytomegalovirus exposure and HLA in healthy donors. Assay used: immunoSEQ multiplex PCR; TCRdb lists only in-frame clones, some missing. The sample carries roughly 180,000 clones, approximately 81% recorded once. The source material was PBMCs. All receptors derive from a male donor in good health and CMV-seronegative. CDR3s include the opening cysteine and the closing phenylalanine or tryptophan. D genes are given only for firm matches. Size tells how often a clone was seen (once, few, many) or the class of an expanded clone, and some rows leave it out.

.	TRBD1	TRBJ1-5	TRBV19	TGTGCCAGTAGTATCCGGGACAGGGGGGCTCAGCCCCAGCATTTT	CASSIRDRGAQPQHF
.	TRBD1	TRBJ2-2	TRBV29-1	TGCAGCGTTGAAGGATTCCGGGACAGGGGGCGCACCGGGGAGCTGTTTTTT	CSVEGFRDRGRTGELFF
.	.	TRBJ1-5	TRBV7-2	TGTGCCAGCAGCTTAGCGTCCGGGAATCAGCCCCAGCATTTT	CASSLASGNQPQHF
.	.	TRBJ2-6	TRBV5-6	TGTGCCAGCAGCTTGGCAGGGGCCATCTCTGGGGCCAACGTCCTGACTTTC	CASSLAGAISGANVLTF
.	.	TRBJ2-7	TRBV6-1	TGTGCCAGTGAGACTAGACTAGCCTACGAGCAGTACTTC	CASETRLAYEQYF
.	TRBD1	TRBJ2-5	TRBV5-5	TGTGCCAGCAGCCAGGGGGACCCTACTGGAGAGGAGACCCAGTACTTC	CASSQGDPTGEETQYF
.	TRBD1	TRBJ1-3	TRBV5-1	TGCGCCAGCAGCTTGGCTGACAGGGCCACCATATATTTT	CASSLADRATIYF
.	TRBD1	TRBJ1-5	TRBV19	TGTGCCAGTAGGATGCGGCAGGGGGCTAGGAGCAATCAGCCCCAGCATTTT	CASRMRQGARSNQPQHF
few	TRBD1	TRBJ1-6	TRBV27	TGTGCCAGCAGTTCCAAGAGACAGGGGGCCTGGAATTCACCCCTCCACTTT	CASSSKRQGAWNSPLHF
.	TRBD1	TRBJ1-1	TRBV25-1	TGTGCCAGCAGTGGGGTCCGGGACAGGGGGATTTTGGTCACTGAAGCTTTCTTT	CASSGVRDRGILVTEAFF
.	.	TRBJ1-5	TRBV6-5	TGTGCCAGCAGTTACACCGGTACGGTTGAGCCCCAGCATTTT	CASSYTGTVEPQHF
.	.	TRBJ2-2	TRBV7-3	TGTTCCAGCAGCTTCATCCCCGGGGAGCTGTTTTTT	CSSSFIPGELFF
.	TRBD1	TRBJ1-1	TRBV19	TGTGCCAGTAGTGTGGACAGGGGAGGATACACTGAAGCTTTCTTT	CASSVDRGGYTEAFF
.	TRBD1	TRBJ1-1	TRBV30	TGTGCCTGGAGTACGGGACAGGGCGAAGCTTTCTTT	CAWSTGQGEAFF
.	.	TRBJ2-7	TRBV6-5	TGTGCCAGCAGCCGCGGGGCCGTGGGAGAGCAGTACTTC	CASSRGAVGEQYF
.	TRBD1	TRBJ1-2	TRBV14	TGTGCCAGCAGCCCAAAAAGGGGGCGAGATAACTATGGCTACACCTTC	CASSPKRGRDNYGYTF
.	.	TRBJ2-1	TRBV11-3	TGTGCCAGCAGCTTAGAGGGGGACTCTCCGCAACACAATGAGCAGTTCTTC	CASSLEGDSPQHNEQFF
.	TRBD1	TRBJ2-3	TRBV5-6	TGTGCCAGCAGCCGAGAGACAGGGACCACAGATACGCAGTATTTT	CASSRETGTTDTQYF
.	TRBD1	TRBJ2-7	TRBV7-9	TGTTCCAGCAGCGGGACAGGGGTATCAGGCTCCTACGAGCAGTACTTC	CSSSGTGVSGSYEQYF
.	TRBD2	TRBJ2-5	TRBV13	TGTGCCAGCACCGGGACTAGCGGGAAAGAGACCCAGTACTTC	CASTGTSGKETQYF
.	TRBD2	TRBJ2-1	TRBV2	TGTGCCAGCAGGGGACTATACAACAATGAGCAGTTCTTC	CASRGLYNNEQFF
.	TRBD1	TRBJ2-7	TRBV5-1	TGCGCCAGCAGCCTGGACAGGGGATTATACGAGCAGTACTTC	CASSLDRGLYEQYF
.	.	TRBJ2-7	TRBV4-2	TGTGCCAGCAGCCAAGGGGGAGGGGGCTCCTACGAGCAGTACTTC	CASSQGGGGSYEQYF
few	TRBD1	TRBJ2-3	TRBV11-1	TGTGCCAGCAGACGCCCCGGACAGGGGGATACGCAGTATTTT	CASRRPGQGDTQYF
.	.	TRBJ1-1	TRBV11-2	TGTGCCAGCAGCCCCCCTGGCAGGGCTGGCACTGAAGCTTTCTTT	CASSPPGRAGTEAFF
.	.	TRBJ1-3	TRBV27	TGTGCCAGCAGTTTATCGGGGGCGCTGGGAAACACCATATATTTT	CASSLSGALGNTIYF
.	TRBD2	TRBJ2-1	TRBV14	TGTGCCAGCAGCCAAGTGCGGGGGGCTAACAATGAGCAGTTCTTC	CASSQVRGANNEQFF
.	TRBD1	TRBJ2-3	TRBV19	TGTGCCAGTAGCCAAACAGGGGGAACAGATACGCAGTATTTT	CASSQTGGTDTQYF
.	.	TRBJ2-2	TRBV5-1	TGCGCCAGCAGCTTGGCCGGGGGGCCGTGGGAGCTGTTTTTT	CASSLAGGPWELFF
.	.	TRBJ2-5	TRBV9	TGTGCCAGCAGCGTAGATGGGGTCGGGGGAAAAGAGACCCAGTACTTC	CASSVDGVGGKETQYF
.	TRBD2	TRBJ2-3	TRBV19	TGTGCCAAGAGCGGGAGGAGGTTGTGGACAGATACGCAGTATTTT	CAKSGRRLWTDTQYF
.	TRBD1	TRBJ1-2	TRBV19	TGTGCCAGTAGTTCGGACAGGGTGGACTATGGCTACACCTTC	CASSSDRVDYGYTF
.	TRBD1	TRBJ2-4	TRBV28	TGTGCCAGCACCGGGGCAAGAGGGACAGGCTTCAAAAACATTCAGTACTTC	CASTGARGTGFKNIQYF
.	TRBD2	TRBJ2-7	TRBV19	TGTGCCGGGCCGCCTAGCGGGTCCTACGAGCAGTACTTC	CAGPPSGSYEQYF
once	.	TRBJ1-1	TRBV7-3	TGTGCCAGCAGCTCATACACCCTTCAGGACACTGAAGCTTTCTTT	CASSSYTLQDTEAFF
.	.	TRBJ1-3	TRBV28	TGTGCCAGCAGTTTAGCCGGACTTAGCTCTGGAAACACCATATATTTT	CASSLAGLSSGNTIYF
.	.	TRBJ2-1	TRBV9	TGTGCCAGCAGCGTAGACGCAGGCCCGCAGTTCTTC	CASSVDAGPQFF
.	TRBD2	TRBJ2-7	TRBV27	TGTGCCAGTCAAGATAGCGGGAGGGCCTCCTACGAGCAGTACTTC	CASQDSGRASYEQYF
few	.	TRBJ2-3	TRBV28	TGTGCCAGCAGAGGGGGGGGGCAAGGGACAGATACGCAGTATTTT	CASRGGGQGTDTQYF
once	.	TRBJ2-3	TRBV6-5	TGTGCCAGCACCTACAGGGTTGGAGGCACAGATACGCAGTATTTT	CASTYRVGGTDTQYF
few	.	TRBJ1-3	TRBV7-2	TGTGCCAGCAGCTTAGACAGGAGCCTTCGAAACACCATATATTTT	CASSLDRSLRNTIYF
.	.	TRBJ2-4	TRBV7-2	TGTGCCAGCAGCTTGGGGCACCTAGGCATTCAGTACTTC	CASSLGHLGIQYF